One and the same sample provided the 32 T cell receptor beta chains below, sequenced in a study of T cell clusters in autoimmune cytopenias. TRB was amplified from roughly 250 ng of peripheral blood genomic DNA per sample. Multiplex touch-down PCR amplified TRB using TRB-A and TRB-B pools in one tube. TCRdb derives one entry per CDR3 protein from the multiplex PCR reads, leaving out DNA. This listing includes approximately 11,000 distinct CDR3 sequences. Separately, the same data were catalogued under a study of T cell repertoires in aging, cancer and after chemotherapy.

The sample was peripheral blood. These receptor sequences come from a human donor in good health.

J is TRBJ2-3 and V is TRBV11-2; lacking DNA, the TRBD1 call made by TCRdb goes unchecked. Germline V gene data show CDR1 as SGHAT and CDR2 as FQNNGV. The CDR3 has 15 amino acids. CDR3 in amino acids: CASRPDRGYTDTQYF.

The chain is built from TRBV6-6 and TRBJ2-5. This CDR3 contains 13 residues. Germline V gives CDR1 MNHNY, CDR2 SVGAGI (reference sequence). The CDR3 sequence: CASSSTLGETQYF.

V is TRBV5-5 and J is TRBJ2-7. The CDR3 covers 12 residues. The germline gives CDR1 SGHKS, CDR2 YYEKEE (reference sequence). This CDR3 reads CASSLGGYEQYF.

CDR3 sequence reads: CASSLSDRVGKLFF. The chain has TRBV5-6 and TRBJ1-4; TCRdb calls TRBD1, which cannot be checked without DNA. Germline loops: CDR1 SGHDT, CDR2 YYEEEE. The CDR3 loop spans 14 amino acids.

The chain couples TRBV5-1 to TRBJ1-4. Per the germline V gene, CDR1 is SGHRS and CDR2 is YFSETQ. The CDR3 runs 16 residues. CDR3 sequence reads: CASSLEFQATNEKLFF.

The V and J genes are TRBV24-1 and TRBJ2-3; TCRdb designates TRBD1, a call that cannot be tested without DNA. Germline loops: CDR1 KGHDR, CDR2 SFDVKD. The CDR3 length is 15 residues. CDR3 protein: CATSDSGQGKDTQYF.

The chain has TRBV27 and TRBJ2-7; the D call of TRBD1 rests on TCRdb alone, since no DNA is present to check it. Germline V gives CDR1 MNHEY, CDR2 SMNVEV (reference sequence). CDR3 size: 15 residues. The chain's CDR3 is CASSLSWTGIYEQYF.

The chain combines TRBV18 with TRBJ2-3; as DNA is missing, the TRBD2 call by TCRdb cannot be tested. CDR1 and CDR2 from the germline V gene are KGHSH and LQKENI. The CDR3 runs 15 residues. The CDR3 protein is CASSAEGIHTDTQYF.

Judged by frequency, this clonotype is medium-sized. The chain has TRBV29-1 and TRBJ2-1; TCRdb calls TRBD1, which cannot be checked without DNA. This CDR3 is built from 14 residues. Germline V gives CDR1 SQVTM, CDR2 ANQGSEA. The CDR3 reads CSGQGDRMYNEQFF.

CDR3 region: CASSAPGANVLTF. V is TRBV7-6 and J is TRBJ2-6. Per germline, CDR1 SGHVS and CDR2 FNYEAQ. CDR3 length equals 13 residues.

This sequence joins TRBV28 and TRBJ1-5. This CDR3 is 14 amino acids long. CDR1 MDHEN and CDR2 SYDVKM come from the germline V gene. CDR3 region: CASSLGDTNQPQHF. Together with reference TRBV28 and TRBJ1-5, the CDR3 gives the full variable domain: DVKVTQSSRYLVKRTGEKVFLECVQDMDHENMFWYRQDPGLGLRLIYFSYDVKMKEKGDIPEGYSVSREKKERFSLILESASTNQTSMYLCASSLGDTNQPQHFGDGTRLSIL.

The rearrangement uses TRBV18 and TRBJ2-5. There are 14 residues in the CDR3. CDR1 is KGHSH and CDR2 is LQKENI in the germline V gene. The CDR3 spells CASSPLGAGETQYF.

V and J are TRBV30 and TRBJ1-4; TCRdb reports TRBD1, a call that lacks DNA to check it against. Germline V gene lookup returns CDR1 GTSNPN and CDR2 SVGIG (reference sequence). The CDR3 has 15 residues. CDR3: CAWSSPRDRNEKLFF.

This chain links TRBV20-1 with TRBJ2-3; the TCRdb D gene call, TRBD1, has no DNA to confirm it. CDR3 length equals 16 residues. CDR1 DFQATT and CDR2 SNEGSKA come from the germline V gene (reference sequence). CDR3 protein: CSARDALAGEADTQYF.

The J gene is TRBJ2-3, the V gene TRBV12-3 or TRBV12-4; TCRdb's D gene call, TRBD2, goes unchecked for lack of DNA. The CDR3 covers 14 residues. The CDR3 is CASSLASGGDTQYF.

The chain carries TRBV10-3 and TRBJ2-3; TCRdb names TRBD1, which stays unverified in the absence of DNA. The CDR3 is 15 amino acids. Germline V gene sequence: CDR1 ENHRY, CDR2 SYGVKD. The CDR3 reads CAIRIGAASTDTQYF.

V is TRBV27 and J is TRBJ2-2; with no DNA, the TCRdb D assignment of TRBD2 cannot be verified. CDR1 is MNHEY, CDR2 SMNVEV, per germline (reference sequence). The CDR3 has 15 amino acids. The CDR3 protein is CASTQRRANTGELFF.

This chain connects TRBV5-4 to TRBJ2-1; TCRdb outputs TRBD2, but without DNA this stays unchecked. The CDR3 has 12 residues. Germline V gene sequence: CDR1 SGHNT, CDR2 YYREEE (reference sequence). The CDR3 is CASSLLANEQFF.

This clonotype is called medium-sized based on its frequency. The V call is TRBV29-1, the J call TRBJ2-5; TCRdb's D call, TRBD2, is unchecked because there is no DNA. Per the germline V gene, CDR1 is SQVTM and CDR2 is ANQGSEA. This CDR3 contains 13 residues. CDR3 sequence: CSVEESGEETQYF.

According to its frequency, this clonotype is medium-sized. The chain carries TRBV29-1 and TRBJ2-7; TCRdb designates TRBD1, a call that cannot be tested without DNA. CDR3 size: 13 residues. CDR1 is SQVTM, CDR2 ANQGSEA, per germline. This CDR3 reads CSVAGTASYEQYF.

The CDR3 here is CAFSTGVGTDTQYF. The rearrangement joins TRBV30 to TRBJ2-3; the D call from TCRdb, TRBD1, cannot be confirmed without DNA. This CDR3 is 14 amino acids long. Germline V gene lookup returns CDR1 GTSNPN and CDR2 SVGIG (reference sequence).

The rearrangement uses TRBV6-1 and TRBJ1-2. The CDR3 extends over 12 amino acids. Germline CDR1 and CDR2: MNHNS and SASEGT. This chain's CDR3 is CASSGSAYGYTF.

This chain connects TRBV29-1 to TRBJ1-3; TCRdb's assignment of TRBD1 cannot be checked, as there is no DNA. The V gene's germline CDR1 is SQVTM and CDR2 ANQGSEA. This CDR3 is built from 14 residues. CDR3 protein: CSVPGQGSGNTIYF. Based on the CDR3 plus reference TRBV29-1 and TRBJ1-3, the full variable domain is SAVISQKPSRDICQRGTSLTIQCQVDSQVTMMFWYRQQPGQSLTLIATANQGSEATYESGFVIDKFPISRPNLTFSTLTVSNMSPEDSSIYLCSVPGQGSGNTIYFGEGSWLTVV.

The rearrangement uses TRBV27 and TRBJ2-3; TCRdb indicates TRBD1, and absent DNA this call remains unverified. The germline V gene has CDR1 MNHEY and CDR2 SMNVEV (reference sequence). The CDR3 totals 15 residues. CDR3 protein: CASSPRQGRTDTQYF.

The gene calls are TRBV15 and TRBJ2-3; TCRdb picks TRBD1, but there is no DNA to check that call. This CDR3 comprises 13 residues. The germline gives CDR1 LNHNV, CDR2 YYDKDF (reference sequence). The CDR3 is CATRRGQGNTQYF.

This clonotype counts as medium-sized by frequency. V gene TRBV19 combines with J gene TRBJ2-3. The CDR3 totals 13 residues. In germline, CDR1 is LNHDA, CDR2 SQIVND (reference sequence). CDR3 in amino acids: CASSPRGTDTQYF.

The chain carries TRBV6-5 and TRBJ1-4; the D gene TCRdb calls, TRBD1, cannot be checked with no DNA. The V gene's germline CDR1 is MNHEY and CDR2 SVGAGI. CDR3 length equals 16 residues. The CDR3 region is CASRPGGQGDHGELFF.

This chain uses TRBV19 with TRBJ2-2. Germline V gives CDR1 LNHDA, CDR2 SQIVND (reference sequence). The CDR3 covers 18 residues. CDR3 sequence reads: CASSILGRRVGKPGELFF.

The CDR3 loop reads CASSLARGRGQDEQYF. The rearrangement uses TRBV27 and TRBJ2-7; the D gene TCRdb calls, TRBD1, cannot be checked with no DNA. CDR1 and CDR2 from the germline V gene are MNHEY and SMNVEV (reference sequence). This CDR3 region has 16 residues.

The CDR3 is CASSWTSQETQYF. V gene TRBV6-5 combines with J gene TRBJ2-5; TCRdb's D gene call, TRBD2, goes unchecked for lack of DNA. The CDR3 runs 13 residues. Germline CDR1 MNHEY, CDR2 SVGAGI.

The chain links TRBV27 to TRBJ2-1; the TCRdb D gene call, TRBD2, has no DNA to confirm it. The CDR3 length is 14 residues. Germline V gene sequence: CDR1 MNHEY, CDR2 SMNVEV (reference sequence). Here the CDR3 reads CASSLGTTYNEQFF.

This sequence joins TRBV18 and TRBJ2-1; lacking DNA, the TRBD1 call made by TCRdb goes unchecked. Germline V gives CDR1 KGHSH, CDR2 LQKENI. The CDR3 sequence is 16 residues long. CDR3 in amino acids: CASSPALRTGDNEQFF. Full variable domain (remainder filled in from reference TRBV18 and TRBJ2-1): NAGVMQNPRHLVRRRGQEARLRCSPMKGHSHVYWYRQLPEEGLKFMVYLQKENIIDESGMPKERFSAEFPKEGPSILRIQQVVRGDSAAYFCASSPALRTGDNEQFFGPGTRLTVL.